One sample yielded the 10 T cell receptor beta chains listed below, sequenced in a study of technical replicates of blood from a few donors. Profiling relied on immunoSEQ multiplex PCR, and the TCRdb table lists in-frame clones only, not all of them. Of about 94,000 clones in the sample, around 96% were seen once. Material for sequencing was T cells isolated from PBMCs. Receptor source: a human donor in good health.

CDR3 in DNA: TGTGCCAGCAGTTCGAGACTAGCGGGAGGGCTTCACGAGCAGTACTTC. Translated: CASSSRLAGGLHEQYF. The J gene is TRBJ2-7, the V gene TRBV27; 14 positions match TRBD2. The CDR3 spans 16 residues. Trimming cost V 4 bases and J 5 bases; bases outside gene matches: 7. Germline CDR1 is MNHEY and CDR2 is SMNVEV (reference sequence).

As DNA, the CDR3 is TGTGCCAGCAGCTTGGCCTCGTGGGGGGGTCAAGAGACCCAGTACTTC. This codes for CASSLASWGGQETQYF. The J gene is TRBJ2-5, the V gene TRBV5-6; 7 bases are shared with TRBD2. Germline V CDR1 and CDR2: SGHDT, YYEEEE. J gave up 2 bases and V 0 bases, and 7 bases lay outside the gene matches. This CDR3 region has 16 residues.

This clone was seen only once. The chain employs TRBV28 and TRBJ1-4; D gene uncertain. The CDR3 is 12 residues long. The germline V gene encodes CDR1 MDHEN and CDR2 SYDVKM. Trimming cost V 8 bases and J 3 bases, with 7 bases left between them. CDR3 DNA: TGTGCCAGCCGAGTGTCTAATGAAAAACTGTTTTTT. Encoded protein: CASRVSNEKLFF.

This clone occurred once. The V gene is TRBV6-5, the J gene TRBJ1-5, with TRBD1 as a possible D gene (5 bases). The ends were cut back, 6 bases at V and 4 bases at J, with 10 bases in the middle. This CDR3 contains 13 residues. The germline V gene has CDR1 MNHEY and CDR2 SVGAGI. The CDR3 sequence: CASSPRGNQPQHF. Written as DNA, the CDR3 is TGTGCCAGCAGCCCCCGGGGGAATCAGCCCCAGCATTTT.

The chain combines TRBV27 with TRBJ2-3; 8 bases are a match to TRBD2. The V segment lost 2 bases and the J segment 4 bases; nucleotides outside the gene matches: 8. This CDR3 spans 16 amino acids. The germline CDR1 and CDR2 sequences are MNHEY and SMNVEV (reference sequence). CDR3 protein: CASSLKAGGVADTQYF. The CDR3 DNA sequence: TGTGCCAGCAGTTTAAAGGCGGGGGGCGTGGCAGATACGCAGTATTTT.

The V and J genes are TRBV13 and TRBJ2-2; no clear D. CDR3 length: 14 residues. V was trimmed by 0 bases and J by 4 bases, leaving 6 bases between them. In germline, CDR1 is PRHDT, CDR2 FYEKMQ (reference sequence). The CDR3 nucleotides are TGTGCCAGCAGCTTAGGCCAGCGCACCGGGGAGCTGTTTTTT. It specifies CASSLGQRTGELFF. The entire variable domain, with the rest obtained from reference TRBV13 and TRBJ2-2, is as follows: AAGVIQSPRHLIKEKRETATLKCYPIPRHDTVYWYQQGPGQDPQFLISFYEKMQSDKGSIPDRFSAQQFSDYHSELNMSSLELGDSALYFCASSLGQRTGELFFGEGSRLTVL.

The chain carries TRBV14 and TRBJ1-1; D may be TRBD1 (5 bases). The CDR3 is 16 amino acids. V gave up 2 bases and J gave up 7 bases, with 20 bases separating them. Germline CDR1 reads SGHDN; CDR2 reads FVKESK. The CDR3 region has the DNA TGTGCCAGCAGCCAACGTCCCCAAACAGGCCTAATTGAAGCTTTCTTT. Protein sequence: CASSQRPQTGLIEAFF.

This rearrangement joins TRBV5-1 to TRBJ2-7; D unclear. Trimming took off 5 bases at V and 2 bases at J, with 11 bases between the two ends. There are 13 residues in the CDR3. Germline V CDR1 and CDR2: SGHRS, YFSETQ. The CDR3 DNA reads as TGCGCCAGCAGTCCTACCACTGCCTACGAGCAGTACTTC. Its translation: CASSPTTAYEQYF. The full variable domain, its missing parts supplied by reference TRBV5-1 and TRBJ2-7, is KAGVTQTPRYLIKTRGQQVTLSCSPISGHRSVSWYQQTPGQGLQFLFEYFSETQRNKGNFPGRFSGRQFSNSRSEMNVSTLELGDSALYLCASSPTTAYEQYFGPGTRLTVT.

V and J are TRBV27 and TRBJ1-1; TRBD1 aligns across 7 bases. The J segment lost 5 bases and the V segment lost 9 bases, leaving 9 bases of the junction unmatched. The CDR3 sequence is 13 residues long. Germline CDR1 reads MNHEY; CDR2 reads SMNVEV (reference sequence). The CDR3 sequence is CASKGGYYTEAFF. The CDR3 region has the DNA TGTGCCAGTAAAGGGGGCTATTATACTGAAGCTTTCTTT.

The chain couples TRBV28 to TRBJ2-1; D possibly corresponds to TRBD2 (6 bases). Germline loops: CDR1 MDHEN, CDR2 SYDVKM. Trimming left V 5 bases short and J 12 bases short, with 11 bases between. The CDR3 contains 11 residues. Here the CDR3 DNA reads TGTGCCAGCAGTCCGACGCGGGGGCAGTTCTTC. Protein product: CASSPTRGQFF.